This T cell receptor (beta chain) was captured by sequencing in a study of radiotherapy plus CTLA-4 blockade in lung cancer. Whole-study context: An objective response was seen in 15% to 20% of patients, and disease control in around 33%. Study-wide results and limits: Researchers report tumor-derived TCR clones expanding in blood after radiotherapy plus ipilimumab.

Germline loops: CDR1 WSHSY, CDR2 SAAADI. The CDR3 spans 16 residues. With 7 bases removed from V and 4 bases from J, the gap between germline ends came to 20 bases. This table comes from immunoSEQ multiplex PCR, and its TCRdb copy is limited to in-frame clones, with some not included. Among tens of thousands of clones listed, around 79% were seen once. For this clone: Its antigen remains unidentified.

Focal radiation with ipilimumab CTLA-4 blockade was given to patients with chemo-refractory metastatic non-small-cell lung cancer. The chain uses TRBV10-2 and TRBJ2-1; D possibly corresponds to TRBD2 (6 bases). The sequenced sample was peripheral blood, obtained from a patient treated with radiotherapy plus ipilimumab. The clonotype comes from a human donor with non-small cell lung cancer who had a partial response to radiotherapy plus ipilimumab. Some clones in this sample may be carry-over from other donors' samples. This CDR3 reads CASTPAGSTQYNEQFF. Here the CDR3 DNA reads TGCGCCAGCACTCCCGCGGGGAGCACTCAATACAATGAGCAGTTCTTC.